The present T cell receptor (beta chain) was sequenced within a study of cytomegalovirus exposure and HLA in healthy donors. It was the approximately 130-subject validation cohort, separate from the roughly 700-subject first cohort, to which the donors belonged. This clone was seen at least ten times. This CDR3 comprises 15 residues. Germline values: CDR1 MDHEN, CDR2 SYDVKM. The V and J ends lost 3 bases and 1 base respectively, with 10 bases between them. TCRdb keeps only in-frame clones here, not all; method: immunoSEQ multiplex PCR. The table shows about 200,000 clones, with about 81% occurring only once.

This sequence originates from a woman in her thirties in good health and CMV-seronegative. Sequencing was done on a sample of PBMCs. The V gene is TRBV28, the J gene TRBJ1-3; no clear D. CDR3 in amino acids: CASSLRPASGNTIYF. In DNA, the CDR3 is TGTGCCAGCAGTTTGAGGCCGGCATCTGGAAACACCATATATTTT.